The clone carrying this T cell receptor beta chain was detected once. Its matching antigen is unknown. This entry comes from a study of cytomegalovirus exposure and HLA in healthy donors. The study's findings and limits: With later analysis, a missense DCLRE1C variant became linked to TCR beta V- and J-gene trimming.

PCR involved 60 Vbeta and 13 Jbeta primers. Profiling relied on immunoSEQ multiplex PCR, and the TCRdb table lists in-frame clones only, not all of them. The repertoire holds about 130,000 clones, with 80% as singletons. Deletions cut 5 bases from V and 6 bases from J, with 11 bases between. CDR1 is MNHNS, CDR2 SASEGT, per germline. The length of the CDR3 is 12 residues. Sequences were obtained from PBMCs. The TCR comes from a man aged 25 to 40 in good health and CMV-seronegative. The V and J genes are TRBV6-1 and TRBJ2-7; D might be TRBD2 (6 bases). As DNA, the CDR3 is TGTGCCAGCAGTCCCGGGGGTAGCGAGCAGTACTTC. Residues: CASSPGGSEQYF.